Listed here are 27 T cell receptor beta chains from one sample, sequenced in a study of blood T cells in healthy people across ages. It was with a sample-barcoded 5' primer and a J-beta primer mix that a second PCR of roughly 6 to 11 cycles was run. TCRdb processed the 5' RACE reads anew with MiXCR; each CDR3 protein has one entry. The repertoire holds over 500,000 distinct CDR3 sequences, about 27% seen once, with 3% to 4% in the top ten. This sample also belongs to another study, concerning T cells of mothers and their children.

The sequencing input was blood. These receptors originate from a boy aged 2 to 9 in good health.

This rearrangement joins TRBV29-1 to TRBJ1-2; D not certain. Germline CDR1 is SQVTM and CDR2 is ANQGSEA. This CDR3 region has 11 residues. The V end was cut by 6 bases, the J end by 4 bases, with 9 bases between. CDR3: CSVADLYGYTF. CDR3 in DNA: TGCAGCGTGGCCGACCTCTATGGCTACACCTTC.

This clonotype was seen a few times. The CDR3 region is CASSLAPARPTYGYTF. For the CDR3, the DNA is TGCGCCAGCAGCTTGGCCCCTGCCCGTCCCACCTATGGCTACACCTTC. This chain uses TRBV5-1 with TRBJ1-2; D gene unclear. V gave up 0 bases and J gave up 4 bases, with 16 bases separating them. The CDR3 totals 16 residues. Germline CDR1 reads SGHRS; CDR2 reads YFSETQ.

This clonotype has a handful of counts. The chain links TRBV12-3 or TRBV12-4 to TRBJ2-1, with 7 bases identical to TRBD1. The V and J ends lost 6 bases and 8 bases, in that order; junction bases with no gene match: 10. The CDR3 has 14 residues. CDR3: CASRTINRGDEQFF. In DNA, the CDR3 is TGTGCCAGCAGGACGATAAACAGGGGTGATGAGCAGTTCTTC.

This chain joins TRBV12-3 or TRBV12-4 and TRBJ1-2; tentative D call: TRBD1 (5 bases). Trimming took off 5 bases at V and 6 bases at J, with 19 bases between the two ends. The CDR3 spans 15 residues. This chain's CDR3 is CASSPQGGAGDGYTF. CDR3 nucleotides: TGTGCCAGCAGTCCCCAGGGAGGGGCGGGGGATGGCTACACCTTC.

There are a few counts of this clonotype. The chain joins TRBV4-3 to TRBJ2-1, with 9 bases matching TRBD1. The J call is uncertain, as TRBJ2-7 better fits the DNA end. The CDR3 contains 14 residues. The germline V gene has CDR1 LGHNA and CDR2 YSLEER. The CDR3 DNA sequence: TGCGCCAGCAGCCAACCGGACAGGGGCGGCGAGCAGTACTTC. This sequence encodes CASSQPDRGGEQYF.

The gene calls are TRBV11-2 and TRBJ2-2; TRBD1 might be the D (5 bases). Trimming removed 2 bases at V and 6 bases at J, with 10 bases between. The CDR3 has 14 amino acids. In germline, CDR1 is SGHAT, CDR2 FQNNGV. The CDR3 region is CASSLNQGSGELFF. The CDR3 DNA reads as TGTGCCAGCAGCTTAAATCAGGGTTCCGGGGAGCTGTTTTTT.

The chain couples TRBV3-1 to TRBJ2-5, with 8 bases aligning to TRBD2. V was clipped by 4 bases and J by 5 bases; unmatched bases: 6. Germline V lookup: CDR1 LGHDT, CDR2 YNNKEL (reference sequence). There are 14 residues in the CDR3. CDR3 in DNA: TGTGCCAGCAGCCGCAGCGGGGGAGGGGAGACCCAGTACTTC. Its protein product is CASSRSGGGETQYF.

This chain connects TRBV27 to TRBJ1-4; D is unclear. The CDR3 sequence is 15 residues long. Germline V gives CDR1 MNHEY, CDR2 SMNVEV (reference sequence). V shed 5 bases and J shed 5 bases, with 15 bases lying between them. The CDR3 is CASSPEGVANEKLFF. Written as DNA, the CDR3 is TGTGCCAGCAGTCCCGAGGGTGTAGCGAATGAAAAACTGTTTTTT.

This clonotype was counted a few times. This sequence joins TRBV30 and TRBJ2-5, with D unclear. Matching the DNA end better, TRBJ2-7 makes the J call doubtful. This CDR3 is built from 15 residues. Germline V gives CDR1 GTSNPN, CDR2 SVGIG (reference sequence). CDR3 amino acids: CAWSVRAYLSYEQYF. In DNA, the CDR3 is TGTGCCTGGAGTGTAAGAGCGTACCTCTCCTACGAGCAGTACTTC.

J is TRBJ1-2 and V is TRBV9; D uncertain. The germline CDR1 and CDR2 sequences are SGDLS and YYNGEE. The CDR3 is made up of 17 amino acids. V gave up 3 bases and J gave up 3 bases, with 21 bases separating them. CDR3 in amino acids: CASSALGSPDWDYGYTF. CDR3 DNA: TGTGCCAGCAGCGCCCTGGGGTCGCCGGATTGGGACTATGGCTACACCTTC.

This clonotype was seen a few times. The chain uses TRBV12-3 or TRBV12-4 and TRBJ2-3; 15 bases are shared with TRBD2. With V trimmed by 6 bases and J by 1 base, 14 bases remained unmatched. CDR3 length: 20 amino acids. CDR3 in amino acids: CASSPRTSGGALAGTDTQYF. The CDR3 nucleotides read TGTGCCAGCAGCCCCCGGACTAGCGGGGGGGCCCTCGCCGGCACAGATACGCAGTATTTT.

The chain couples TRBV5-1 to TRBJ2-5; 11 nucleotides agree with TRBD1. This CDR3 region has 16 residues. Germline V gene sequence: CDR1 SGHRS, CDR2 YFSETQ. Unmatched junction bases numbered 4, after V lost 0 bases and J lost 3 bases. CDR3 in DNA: TGCGCCAGCAGCTTGGTTCCGGGACAGGGGGAAGAGACCCAGTACTTC. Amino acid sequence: CASSLVPGQGEETQYF.

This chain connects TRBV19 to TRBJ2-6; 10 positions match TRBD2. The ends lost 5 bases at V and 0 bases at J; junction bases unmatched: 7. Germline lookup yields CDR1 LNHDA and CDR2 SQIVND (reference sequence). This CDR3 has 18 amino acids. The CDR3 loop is CASSSGSGGNSGANVLTF. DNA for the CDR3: TGTGCCAGTAGTTCCGGTAGCGGGGGGAACTCTGGGGCCAACGTCCTGACTTTC.

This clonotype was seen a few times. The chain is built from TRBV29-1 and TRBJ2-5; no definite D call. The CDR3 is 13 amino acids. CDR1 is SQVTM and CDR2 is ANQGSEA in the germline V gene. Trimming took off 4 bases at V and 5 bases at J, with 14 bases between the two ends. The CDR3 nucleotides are TGCAGCGTTGGGGTCGGGCCGTTCGAGACCCAGTACTTC. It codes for CSVGVGPFETQYF.

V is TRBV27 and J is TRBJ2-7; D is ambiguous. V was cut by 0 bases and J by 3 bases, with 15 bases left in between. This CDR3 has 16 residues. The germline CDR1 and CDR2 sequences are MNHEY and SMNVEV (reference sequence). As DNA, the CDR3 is TGTGCCAGCAGTTTATCCATCATGGCGGCACGCTACGAGCAGTACTTC. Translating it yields CASSLSIMAARYEQYF.

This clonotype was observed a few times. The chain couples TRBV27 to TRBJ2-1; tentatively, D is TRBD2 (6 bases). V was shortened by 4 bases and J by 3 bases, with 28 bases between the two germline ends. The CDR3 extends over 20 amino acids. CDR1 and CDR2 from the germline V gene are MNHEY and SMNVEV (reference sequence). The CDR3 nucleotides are TGTGCCAGCAGTTCTCAGAGGGCTCCTTTGGGGGGATTATTCTACAATGAGCAGTTCTTC. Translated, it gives CASSSQRAPLGGLFYNEQFF.

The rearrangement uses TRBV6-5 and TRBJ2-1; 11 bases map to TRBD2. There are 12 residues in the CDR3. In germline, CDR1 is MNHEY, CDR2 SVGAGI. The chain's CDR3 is CASGRAHNEQFF. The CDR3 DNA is TGTGCTAGCGGGAGGGCCCACAATGAGCAGTTCTTC.

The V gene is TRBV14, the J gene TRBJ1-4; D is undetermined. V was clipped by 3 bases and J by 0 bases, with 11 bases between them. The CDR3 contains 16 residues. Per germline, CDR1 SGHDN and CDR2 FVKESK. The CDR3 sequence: CASSQVNGATNEKLFF. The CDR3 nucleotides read TGTGCCAGCAGCCAGGTTAACGGAGCAACTAATGAAAAACTGTTTTTT.

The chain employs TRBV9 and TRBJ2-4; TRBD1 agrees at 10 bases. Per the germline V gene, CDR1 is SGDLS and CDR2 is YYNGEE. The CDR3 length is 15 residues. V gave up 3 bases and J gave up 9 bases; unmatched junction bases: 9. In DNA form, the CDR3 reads TGTGCCAGCAGCGCGTCCGGGACAGGGGAAGGCATTCAGTACTTC. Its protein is CASSASGTGEGIQYF.

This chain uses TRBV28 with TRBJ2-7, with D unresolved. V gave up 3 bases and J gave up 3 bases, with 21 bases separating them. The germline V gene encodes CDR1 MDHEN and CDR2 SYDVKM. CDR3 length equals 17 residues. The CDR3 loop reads CASSFVISLRLGYEQYF. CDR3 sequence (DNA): TGTGCCAGCAGTTTTGTCATTTCCCTTCGACTGGGCTACGAGCAGTACTTC.

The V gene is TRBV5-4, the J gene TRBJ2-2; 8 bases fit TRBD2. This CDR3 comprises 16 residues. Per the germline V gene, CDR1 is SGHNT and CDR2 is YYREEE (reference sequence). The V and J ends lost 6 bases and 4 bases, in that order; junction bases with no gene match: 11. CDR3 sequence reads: CASTPAGAKGTGELFF. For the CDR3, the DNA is TGTGCCAGCACCCCAGCGGGGGCAAAAGGCACCGGGGAGCTGTTTTTT.

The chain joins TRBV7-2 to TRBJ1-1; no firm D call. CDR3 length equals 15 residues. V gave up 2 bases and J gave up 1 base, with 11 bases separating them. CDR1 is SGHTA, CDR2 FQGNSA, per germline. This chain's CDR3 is CASSLTLTGNTEAFF. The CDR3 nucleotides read TGTGCCAGCAGCTTAACTCTAACGGGGAACACTGAAGCTTTCTTT. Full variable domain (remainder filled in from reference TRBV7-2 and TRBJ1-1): GAGVSQSPSNKVTEKGKDVELRCDPISGHTALYWYRQSLGQGLEFLIYFQGNSAPDKSGLPSDRFSAERTGGSVSTLTIQRTQQEDSAVYLCASSLTLTGNTEAFFGQGTRLTVV.

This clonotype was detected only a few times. In DNA form, the CDR3 reads TGTGCCACCAGTGCGAAAAACTCCTACGAGCAGTACTTC. This sequence encodes CATSAKNSYEQYF. V gene TRBV24-1 combines with J gene TRBJ2-7; no clear D. Germline V CDR1 and CDR2: KGHDR, SFDVKD. The CDR3 covers 13 residues. Between the trimmed V and J ends, which lost 5 bases and 0 bases, there was a span of 7 bases.

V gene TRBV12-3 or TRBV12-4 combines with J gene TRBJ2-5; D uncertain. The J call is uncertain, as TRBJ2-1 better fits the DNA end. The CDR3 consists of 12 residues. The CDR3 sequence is CASSLAAPEQFF. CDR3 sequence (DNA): TGTGCCAGCAGTTTAGCCGCCCCAGAGCAGTTCTTC.

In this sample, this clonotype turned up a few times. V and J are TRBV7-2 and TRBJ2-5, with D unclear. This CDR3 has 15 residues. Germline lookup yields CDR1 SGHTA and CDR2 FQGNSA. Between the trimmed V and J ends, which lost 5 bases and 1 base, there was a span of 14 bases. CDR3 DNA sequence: TGTGCCAGCAGCCAAGGTTCCGGCGGCCAAGAGACCCAGTACTTC. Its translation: CASSQGSGGQETQYF.

Written as DNA, the CDR3 is TGCAGTGCTAGTAGAATATGGGGGAATCAGCCCCAGCATTTT. Its protein product is CSASRIWGNQPQHF. V gene TRBV20-1 combines with J gene TRBJ1-5, with a weak D call TRBD1 (5 bases). Looked up from germline, CDR1 is DFQATT and CDR2 is SNEGSKA (reference sequence). Trimming took 3 bases from V and 4 from J, leaving 13 bases between them. This CDR3 spans 14 amino acids.

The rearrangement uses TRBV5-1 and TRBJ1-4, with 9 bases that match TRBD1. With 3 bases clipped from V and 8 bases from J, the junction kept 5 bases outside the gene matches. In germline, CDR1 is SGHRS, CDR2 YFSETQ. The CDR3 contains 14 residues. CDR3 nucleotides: TGCGCCAGCAGCTCCCAGGACAGGGGCGAAAAACTGTTTTTT. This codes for CASSSQDRGEKLFF.